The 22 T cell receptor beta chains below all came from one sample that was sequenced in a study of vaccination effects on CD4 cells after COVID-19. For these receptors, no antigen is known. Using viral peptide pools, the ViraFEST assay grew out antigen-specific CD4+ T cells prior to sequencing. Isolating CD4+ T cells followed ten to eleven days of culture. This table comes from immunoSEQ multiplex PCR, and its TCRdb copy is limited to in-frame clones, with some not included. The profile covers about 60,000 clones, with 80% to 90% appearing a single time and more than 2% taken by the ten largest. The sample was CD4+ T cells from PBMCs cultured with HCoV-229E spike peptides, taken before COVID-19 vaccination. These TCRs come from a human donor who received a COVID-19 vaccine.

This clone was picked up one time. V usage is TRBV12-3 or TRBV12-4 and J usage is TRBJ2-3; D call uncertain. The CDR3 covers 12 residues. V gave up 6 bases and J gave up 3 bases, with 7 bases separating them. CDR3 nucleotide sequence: TGTGCCAGCAGCCCTCGGACAGATACGCAGTATTTT. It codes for CASSPRTDTQYF.

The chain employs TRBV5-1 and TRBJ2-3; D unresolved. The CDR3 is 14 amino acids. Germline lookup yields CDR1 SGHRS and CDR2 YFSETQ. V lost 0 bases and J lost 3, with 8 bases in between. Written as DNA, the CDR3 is TGCGCCAGCAGCTTGGGTGATGCAACAGATACGCAGTATTTT. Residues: CASSLGDATDTQYF.

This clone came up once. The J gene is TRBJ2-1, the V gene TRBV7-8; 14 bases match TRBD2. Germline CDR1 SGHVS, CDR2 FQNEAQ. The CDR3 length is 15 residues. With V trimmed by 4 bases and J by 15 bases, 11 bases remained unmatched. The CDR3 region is CASSSSTTSGGERFF. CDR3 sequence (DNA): TGTGCCAGCAGCTCCTCTACGACTAGCGGGGGGGAGAGGTTCTTC.

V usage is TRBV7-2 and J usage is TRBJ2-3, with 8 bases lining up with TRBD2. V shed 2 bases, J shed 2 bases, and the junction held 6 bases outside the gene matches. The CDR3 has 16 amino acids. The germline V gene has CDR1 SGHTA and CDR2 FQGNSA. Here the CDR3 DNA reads TGTGCCAGCAGCTTATTACGGGGGGGTAACACAGATACGCAGTATTTT. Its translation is CASSLLRGGNTDTQYF.

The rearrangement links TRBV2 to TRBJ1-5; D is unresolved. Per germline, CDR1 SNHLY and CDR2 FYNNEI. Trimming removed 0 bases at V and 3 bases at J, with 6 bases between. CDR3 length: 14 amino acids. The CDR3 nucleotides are TGTGCCAGCAGTGAAGCGACTCTCAATCAGCCCCAGCATTTT. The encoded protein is CASSEATLNQPQHF. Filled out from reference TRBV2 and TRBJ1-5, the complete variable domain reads EPEVTQTPSHQVTQMGQEVILRCVPISNHLYFYWYRQILGQKVEFLVSFYNNEISEKSEIFDDQFSVERPDGSNFTLKIRSTKLEDSAMYFCASSEATLNQPQHFGDGTRLSIL.

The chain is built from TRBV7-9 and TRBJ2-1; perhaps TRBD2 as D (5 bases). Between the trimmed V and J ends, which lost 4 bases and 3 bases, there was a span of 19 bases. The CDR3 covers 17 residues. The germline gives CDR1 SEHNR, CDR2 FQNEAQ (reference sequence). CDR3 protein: CASSSPGFTRGYNEQFF. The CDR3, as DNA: TGTGCCAGCAGCTCACCGGGTTTTACCCGGGGCTACAATGAGCAGTTCTTC.

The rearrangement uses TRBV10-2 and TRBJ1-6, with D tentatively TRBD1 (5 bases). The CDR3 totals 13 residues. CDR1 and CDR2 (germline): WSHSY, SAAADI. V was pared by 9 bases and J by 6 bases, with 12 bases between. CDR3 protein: CASIPGSNSPLHF. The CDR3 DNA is TGCGCCAGTATACCAGGGAGTAATTCACCCCTCCACTTT.

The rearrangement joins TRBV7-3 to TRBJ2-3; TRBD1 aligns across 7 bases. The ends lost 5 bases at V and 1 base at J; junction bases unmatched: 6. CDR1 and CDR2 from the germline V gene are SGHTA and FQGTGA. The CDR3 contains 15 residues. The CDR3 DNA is TGTGCCAGCAGCACCCACAGGGGAGGCACAGATACGCAGTATTTT. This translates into CASSTHRGGTDTQYF.

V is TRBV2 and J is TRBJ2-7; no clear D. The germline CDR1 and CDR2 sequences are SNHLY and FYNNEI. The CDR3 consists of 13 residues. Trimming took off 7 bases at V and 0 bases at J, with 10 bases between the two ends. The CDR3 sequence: CASMTLSSYEQYV. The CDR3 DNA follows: TGTGCCAGCATGACCCTGAGCTCCTACGAGCAGTACGTC.

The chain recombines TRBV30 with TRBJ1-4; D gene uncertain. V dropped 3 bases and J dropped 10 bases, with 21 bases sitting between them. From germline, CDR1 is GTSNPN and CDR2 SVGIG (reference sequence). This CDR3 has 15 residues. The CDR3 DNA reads TGTGCCTGGAGCGTCAACGGGCCGCTCGGTGGAAAACTGTTTTTT. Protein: CAWSVNGPLGGKLFF.

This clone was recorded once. The CDR3 DNA follows: TGTGCCAGCCCCGGGAGTGGGGGGGGCTACACCTTC. As protein: CASPGSGGGYTF. The chain links TRBV6-5 to TRBJ1-2; weak D call: TRBD1 (5 bases). The CDR3 contains 12 residues. V shed 8 bases and J shed 8 bases, with 15 bases lying between them. Germline V CDR1 and CDR2: MNHEY, SVGAGI.

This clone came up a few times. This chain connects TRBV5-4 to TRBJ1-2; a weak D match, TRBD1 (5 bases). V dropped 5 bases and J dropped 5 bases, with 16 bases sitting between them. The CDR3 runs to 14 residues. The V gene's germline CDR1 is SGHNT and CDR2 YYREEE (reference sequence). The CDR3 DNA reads TGTGCCAGCAGTATTAAACAGGCTTCTTATGGCTACACCTTC. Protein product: CASSIKQASYGYTF.

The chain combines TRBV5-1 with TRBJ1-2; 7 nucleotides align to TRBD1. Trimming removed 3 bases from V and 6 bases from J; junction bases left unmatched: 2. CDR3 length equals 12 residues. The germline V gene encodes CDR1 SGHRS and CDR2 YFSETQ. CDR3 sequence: CASSSQGNGYTF. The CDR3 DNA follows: TGCGCCAGCAGCTCACAGGGGAATGGCTACACCTTC.

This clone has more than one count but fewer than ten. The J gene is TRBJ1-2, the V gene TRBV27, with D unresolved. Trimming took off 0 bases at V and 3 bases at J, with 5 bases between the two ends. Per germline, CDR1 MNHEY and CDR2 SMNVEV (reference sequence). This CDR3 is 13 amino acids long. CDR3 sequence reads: CASSLSGDYGYTF. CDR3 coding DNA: TGTGCCAGCAGTTTATCCGGGGACTATGGCTACACCTTC.

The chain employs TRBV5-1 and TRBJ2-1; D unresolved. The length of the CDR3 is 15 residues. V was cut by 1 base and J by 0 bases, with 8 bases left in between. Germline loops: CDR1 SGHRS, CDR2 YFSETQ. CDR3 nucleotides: TGCGCCAGCAGCTTGAACTCAGGCTCCTACAATGAGCAGTTCTTC. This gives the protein CASSLNSGSYNEQFF. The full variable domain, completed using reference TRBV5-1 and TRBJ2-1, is KAGVTQTPRYLIKTRGQQVTLSCSPISGHRSVSWYQQTPGQGLQFLFEYFSETQRNKGNFPGRFSGRQFSNSRSEMNVSTLELGDSALYLCASSLNSGSYNEQFFGPGTRLTVL.

CDR3 sequence reads: CASSPLNSGSTGELFF. The CDR3 DNA sequence: TGTGCCAGCTCACCCCTGAATTCAGGGAGCACCGGGGAGCTGTTTTTT. The chain employs TRBV18 and TRBJ2-2; perhaps D is TRBD1 or TRBD2 (5 bases each). Germline lookup yields CDR1 KGHSH and CDR2 LQKENI. CDR3 size: 16 residues. Trimming cost V 3 bases and J 4 bases, with 15 bases left between them.

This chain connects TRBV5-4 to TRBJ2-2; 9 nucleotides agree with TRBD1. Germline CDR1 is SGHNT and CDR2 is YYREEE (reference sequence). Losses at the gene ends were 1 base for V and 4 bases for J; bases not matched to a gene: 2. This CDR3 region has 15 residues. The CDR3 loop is CASSLLTGGTGELFF. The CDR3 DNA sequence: TGTGCCAGCAGCTTGCTGACAGGGGGCACCGGGGAGCTGTTTTTT.

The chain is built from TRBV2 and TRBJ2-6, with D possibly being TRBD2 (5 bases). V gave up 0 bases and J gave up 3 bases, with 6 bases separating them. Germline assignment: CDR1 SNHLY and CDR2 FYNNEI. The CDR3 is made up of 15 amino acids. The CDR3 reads CASSEARVGANVLTF. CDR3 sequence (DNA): TGTGCCAGCAGTGAAGCGAGGGTTGGGGCCAACGTCCTGACTTTC.

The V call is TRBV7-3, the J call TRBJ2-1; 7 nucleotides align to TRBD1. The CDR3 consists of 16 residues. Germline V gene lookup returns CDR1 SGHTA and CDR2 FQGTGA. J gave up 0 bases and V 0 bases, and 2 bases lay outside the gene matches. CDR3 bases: TGTGCCAGCAGCTTAACAGGGGGCAGCTCCTACAATGAGCAGTTCTTC. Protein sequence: CASSLTGGSSYNEQFF.

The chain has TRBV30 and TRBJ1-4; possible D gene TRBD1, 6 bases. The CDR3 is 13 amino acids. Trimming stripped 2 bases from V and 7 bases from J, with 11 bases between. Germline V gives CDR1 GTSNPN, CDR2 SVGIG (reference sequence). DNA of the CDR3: TGTGCCTGGAGTTCCGGGGGCAGTGAAAAACTGTTTTTT. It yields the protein CAWSSGGSEKLFF.

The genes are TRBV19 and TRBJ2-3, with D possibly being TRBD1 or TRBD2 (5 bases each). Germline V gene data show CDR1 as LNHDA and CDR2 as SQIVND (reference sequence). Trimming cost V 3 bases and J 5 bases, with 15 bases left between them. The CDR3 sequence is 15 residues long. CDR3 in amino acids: CASSMRRDAGDTQYF. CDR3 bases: TGTGCCAGTAGTATGCGCAGGGATGCGGGAGATACGCAGTATTTT.

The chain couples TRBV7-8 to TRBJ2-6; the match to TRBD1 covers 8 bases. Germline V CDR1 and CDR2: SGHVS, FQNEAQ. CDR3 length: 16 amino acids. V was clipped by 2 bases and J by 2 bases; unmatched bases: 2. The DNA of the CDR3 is TGTGCCAGCAGCTTACAGGGGGCAGCTGGGGCCAACGTCCTGACTTTC. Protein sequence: CASSLQGAAGANVLTF.